A selection of T cell receptor beta chains follows, all from one sample in a study of patients and donors after allogeneic stem cell transplantation. TCRdb analysed the RT-PCR reads with MiXCR anew, one entry per CDR3 protein. The sample lists under 200,000 distinct CDR3 sequences; approximately 30% were seen once. Sequences were obtained from blood, either unsorted or a sorted T cell fraction (not recorded which). The receptors were gathered from a human donor who was either an allogeneic HSCT recipient or a stem cell or donor lymphocyte infusion donor (not recorded which). It is not recorded whose cells these are; they may come from a transplant donor. Both conserved end residues are part of each CDR3. Fields, in order: V gene, J gene, clone size, CDR3 length, D gene, CDR3 protein, CDR3 DNA. The D gene is left open where the match is weak. Not every row has a clone size; where given, it reads once, few, many or a size class.

>TRBV5-1|TRBJ2-5|.|15|.
CASSWTGVAQETQYF
TGCGCCAGCAGCTGGACGGGAGTTGCACAAGAGACCCAGTACTTC
>TRBV12-3/TRBV12-4|TRBJ2-2|few|11|.
CASIRAGELFF
TGTGCCAGCATCCGGGCCGGGGAGCTGTTTTTT
>TRBV4-3|TRBJ2-1|once|17|TRBD2
CASSQDSQAGGLNEQFF
TGCGCCAGCAGCCAAGATTCGCAGGCGGGAGGGTTGAATGAGCAGTTCTTC
>TRBV6-5|TRBJ2-2|.|15|.
CASSFGGHNTGELFF
TGTGCCAGCAGTTTCGGGGGACACAACACCGGGGAGCTGTTTTTT
>TRBV10-3|TRBJ2-1|.|17|TRBD2
CAISVLPEGGRRSEQFF
TGTGCCATCAGTGTCCTTCCGGAGGGCGGGAGACGGAGTGAGCAGTTCTTC
>TRBV7-8|TRBJ1-5|.|17|TRBD1
CASSLRTGGGGNQPQHF
TGTGCCAGCAGCTTACGAACAGGGGGAGGGGGCAATCAGCCCCAGCATTTT
>TRBV5-1|TRBJ1-3|few|15|.
CASRDAGTRSNTIYF
TGCGCCAGCCGTGACGCCGGGACCCGAAGCAACACCATATATTTT
>TRBV4-3|TRBJ1-5|.|15|.
CASSQDSGRLQPQHF
TGCGCCAGCAGCCAAGATAGTGGGAGGTTGCAGCCCCAGCATTTT
>TRBV5-5|TRBJ2-1|few|14|TRBD2
CASSWGTSGNEQFF
TGTGCCAGCAGTTGGGGGACTAGCGGTAATGAGCAGTTCTTC
>TRBV21-1|TRBJ2-1|few|15|.
CASSKRGSSYNEQFF
TGTGCCAGCAGCAAACGCGGGAGCTCCTACAATGAGCAGTTCTTC
>TRBV29-1|TRBJ2-7|.|14|TRBD1
CSVLEGTGDYEQYF
TGCAGCGTATTGGAGGGGACAGGAGACTACGAGCAGTACTTC
>TRBV25-1|TRBJ1-2|few|14|.
CASSEIGRGSGYTF
TGTGCCAGCAGTGAAATTGGCAGGGGCAGTGGCTACACCTTC
>TRBV4-1|TRBJ2-3|.|17|TRBD2
CASSRIGLAGGLDTQYF
TGCGCCAGCAGCCGCATCGGACTAGCGGGAGGGTTAGATACGCAGTATTTT
>TRBV20-1|TRBJ1-6|.|14|TRBD1
CSARLGQGSAPLHF
TGCAGTGCTAGGCTGGGACAGGGTAGTGCACCCCTCCACTTT
>TRBV24-1|TRBJ2-1|.|19|TRBD2
CATSDHPGLAGGPYNEQFF
TGTGCCACCAGTGATCATCCGGGACTAGCGGGAGGACCTTACAATGAGCAGTTCTTC
>TRBV4-2|TRBJ1-6|many|16|.
CASSQRDDGRNSPLHF
TGTGCCAGCAGCCAAAGAGATGACGGGCGGAATTCACCCCTCCACTTT
>TRBV7-8|TRBJ1-6|.|15|TRBD1
CASSSWTGHNSPLHF
TGTGCCAGCAGTTCCTGGACAGGGCACAATTCACCCCTCCACTTT
>TRBV12-3/TRBV12-4|TRBJ2-2|.|13|.
CASSLVPRGELFF
TGTGCCAGCAGTTTAGTTCCCCGCGGGGAGCTGTTTTTT
>TRBV18|TRBJ1-1|many|12|.
CASSPIGQTTFF
TGTGCCAGCTCACCAATAGGACAAACTACTTTCTTT
>TRBV11-2|TRBJ1-1|.|15|.
CASSPTGSGNTEAFF
TGTGCCAGCAGCCCGACAGGATCCGGGAACACTGAAGCTTTCTTT
>TRBV20-1|TRBJ2-7|.|15|TRBD1
CSANDPGQDFYEQYF
TGCAGTGCCAACGACCCGGGACAGGACTTCTACGAGCAGTACTTC
>TRBV4-2|TRBJ2-2|.|17|TRBD2
CASSQATSGHSPGELFF
TGTGCCAGCAGCCAAGCTACTAGCGGGCACAGCCCCGGGGAGCTGTTTTTT
>TRBV5-1|TRBJ2-5|few|16|.
CASSLDVVAPQETQYF
TGCGCCAGCAGCTTGGACGTCGTGGCCCCCCAAGAGACCCAGTACTTC
>TRBV6-1|TRBJ1-4|.|15|.
CASTFAPFRDEKLFF
TGTGCCAGCACTTTCGCCCCTTTTCGGGATGAAAAACTGTTTTTT
>TRBV27|TRBJ2-5|.|15|TRBD1
CASSLSGQGAETQYF
TGTGCCAGCAGTTTATCAGGGCAGGGGGCTGAGACCCAGTACTTC
>TRBV27|TRBJ2-7|.|13|TRBD1
CASSFRDRGEQYF
TGTGCCAGCAGTTTCCGGGACAGGGGCGAGCAGTACTTC
>TRBV4-2|TRBJ2-7|.|16|.
CASSQVPGLPGYEQYF
TGTGCCAGCAGCCAAGTGCCGGGTTTACCCGGTTACGAGCAGTACTTC
>TRBV24-1|TRBJ2-3|.|10|.
CATQGDTQYF
TGTGCCACCCAGGGAGATACGCAGTATTTT
>TRBV4-3|TRBJ1-5|.|13|.
CASSQDNRQPQQF
TGCGCCAGCAGCCAAGATAATCGACAGCCCCAGCAATTT
>TRBV6-5|TRBJ2-3|few|15|.
CASSLSQGGTDTQYF
TGTGCCAGCAGTTTGAGCCAAGGGGGCACAGATACGCAGTATTTT
>TRBV3-1|TRBJ2-7|.|15|TRBD1
CASSQPGQGAYEQYF
TGTGCCAGCAGCCAACCGGGACAGGGGGCCTACGAGCAGTACTTC
>TRBV6-6|TRBJ1-2|.|15|.
CASSLGGLLPSGYTF
TGTGCCAGCAGCCTAGGTGGGCTTCTCCCTAGTGGCTACACCTTC
>TRBV6-2/TRBV6-3|TRBJ2-3|.|15|TRBD1
CASSSGGGGTDTQYF
TGTGCCAGCAGTTCAGGGGGCGGCGGCACAGATACGCAGTATTTT
>TRBV4-3|TRBJ1-2|few|16|.
CASSQDEKGEYYGYTF
TGCGCCAGCAGCCAAGATGAAAAGGGGGAATACTATGGCTACACCTTC
>TRBV29-1|TRBJ2-6|.|15|.
CSVRALSPGANVLTF
TGCAGCGTGAGGGCCCTATCCCCTGGGGCCAACGTCCTGACTTTC
>TRBV11-3|TRBJ1-1|few|15|.
CASSLGAGKDTEAFF
TGTGCCAGCAGCCTAGGTGCGGGAAAGGACACTGAAGCTTTCTTT
>TRBV20-1|TRBJ2-1|.|15|TRBD2
CSAPEGGSSYNEQFF
TGCAGTGCTCCGGAGGGCGGGAGTTCCTACAATGAGCAGTTCTTC
>TRBV20-1|TRBJ1-6|few|15|.
CSARAQDGAHSPLHF
TGCAGTGCTAGAGCCCAGGACGGGGCGCATTCACCCCTCCACTTT